One and the same sample provided the 23 T cell receptor beta chains below, sequenced in a study of blood T cell repertoires in COVID-19. TCRdb's copy holds only in-frame clones and misses some; the assay was immunoSEQ multiplex PCR. This sample has 200,000 to 300,000 clones, with nearly 85% found just once. The sample was peripheral blood. These receptors were taken from a human donor in a cohort sampled during active COVID-19.

This clone was picked up a small number of times. The chain uses TRBV7-2 and TRBJ1-4; D perhaps matches TRBD1 (6 bases). V was trimmed by 6 bases and J by 6 bases, leaving 14 bases between them. Germline V gives CDR1 SGHTA, CDR2 FQGNSA. This CDR3 comprises 14 residues. Here the CDR3 reads CASRRGGYDEKLFF. CDR3 in DNA: TGTGCCAGCAGACGAGGGGGTTATGATGAAAAACTGTTTTTT.

This sequence joins TRBV7-6 and TRBJ2-1; D possibly corresponds to TRBD2 (6 bases). V was pared by 5 bases and J by 2 bases, with 16 bases between. CDR3 length: 16 residues. Per germline, CDR1 SGHVS and CDR2 FNYEAQ. In DNA form, the CDR3 reads TGTGCCAGCAGCCCCAGTGCGGGCGGGGCCTACAATGAGCAGTTCTTC. This gives the protein CASSPSAGGAYNEQFF.

The rearrangement uses TRBV28 and TRBJ1-2; 8 nucleotides line up with TRBD1. This CDR3 has 18 amino acids. Germline assignment: CDR1 MDHEN and CDR2 SYDVKM. The junction had 12 bases not matched to a gene; V was cut back by 2 bases and J by 1 base. CDR3 loop: CASSLPQTGAYINYGYTF. The CDR3, as DNA: TGTGCCAGCAGTTTACCTCAGACAGGGGCTTATATTAACTATGGCTACACCTTC.

V gene TRBV29-1 combines with J gene TRBJ2-7; a weak D match, TRBD1 (6 bases). The CDR3 is 11 amino acids. Deletions cut 7 bases from V and 6 bases from J, with 13 bases between. Germline V gene data show CDR1 as SQVTM and CDR2 as ANQGSEA. DNA for the CDR3: TGCAGCGCCCGACAGGTGGGCGAGCAGTACTTC. Encoded protein: CSARQVGEQYF.

The gene calls are TRBV4-1 and TRBJ2-1; 11 nucleotides line up with TRBD2. Looked up from germline, CDR1 is MGHRA and CDR2 is YSYEKL. After removal of 4 bases from V and 8 bases from J, the junction contained 22 bases not matched to a gene. The CDR3 extends over 20 amino acids. CDR3 residues: CASSRLLTKPSGRWLHEQFF. CDR3 nucleotides: TGCGCCAGCAGCCGATTACTGACTAAACCTAGCGGGAGGTGGCTGCATGAGCAGTTCTTC.

The rearrangement joins TRBV2 to TRBJ1-4; D might be TRBD1 (5 bases). The CDR3 extends over 14 amino acids. The V end was cut by 6 bases, the J end by 7 bases, with 15 bases between. From germline, CDR1 is SNHLY and CDR2 FYNNEI. CDR3 region: CASSDSGGVEKLFF. In DNA form, the CDR3 reads TGTGCCAGCAGCGACAGTGGCGGGGTTGAAAAACTGTTTTTT. The full variable domain, its missing parts supplied by reference TRBV2 and TRBJ1-4, is EPEVTQTPSHQVTQMGQEVILRCVPISNHLYFYWYRQILGQKVEFLVSFYNNEISEKSEIFDDQFSVERPDGSNFTLKIRSTKLEDSAMYFCASSDSGGVEKLFFGSGTQLSVL.

V is TRBV5-6 and J is TRBJ1-1, with unresolved D. Germline V CDR1 and CDR2: SGHDT, YYEEEE. The CDR3 sequence is 14 residues long. V lost 1 base, J lost 5 bases, and 12 bases lay in between. CDR3 sequence (DNA): TGTGCCAGCAGCTTGCTCTCGGTCAGGACTGAAGCTTTCTTT. Protein: CASSLLSVRTEAFF. Filled out from reference TRBV5-6 and TRBJ1-1, the complete variable domain reads DAGVTQSPTHLIKTRGQQVTLRCSPKSGHDTVSWYQQALGQGPQFIFQYYEEEERQRGNFPDRFSGHQFPNYSSELNVNALLLGDSALYLCASSLLSVRTEAFFGQGTRLTVV.

A remark on this clone: This sample includes further DNA sequences coding for the same CDR3. This chain joins TRBV9 and TRBJ1-2, with 7 nucleotides matching TRBD1. Per the germline V gene, CDR1 is SGDLS and CDR2 is YYNGEE. The CDR3 is 14 amino acids. Unmatched junction bases numbered 1, after V lost 0 bases and J lost 2 bases. CDR3 DNA: TGTGCCAGCAGCGTAGCGGGACAGAACTATGGCTACACCTTC. Its protein product is CASSVAGQNYGYTF.

V gene TRBV14 combines with J gene TRBJ2-7; a weak D match, TRBD2 (5 bases). The CDR3 is 11 amino acids. Germline CDR1 reads SGHDN; CDR2 reads FVKESK. V lost 1 base and J lost 7, with 5 bases in between. DNA for the CDR3: TGTGCCAGCAGCCAAGGGAGGGAGCAGTACTTC. Its protein is CASSQGREQYF.

In its sample, this clone was seen a few times. The chain recombines TRBV7-9 with TRBJ1-3; 7 positions match TRBD1. Germline CDR1 is SEHNR and CDR2 is FQNEAQ (reference sequence). This CDR3 spans 15 amino acids. With V trimmed by 5 bases and J by 4 bases, 8 bases remained unmatched. DNA for the CDR3: TGTGCCAGCAGCCCGGACAGGTCAGGCGGAAACACCATATATTTT. It is translated as CASSPDRSGGNTIYF.

The rearrangement links TRBV5-4 to TRBJ1-1; D possibly corresponds to TRBD1 (5 bases). CDR3 size: 14 residues. Germline V gene data show CDR1 as SGHNT and CDR2 as YYREEE (reference sequence). The germline V and J ends were trimmed by 1 base and 3 bases, with 10 bases remaining between them. The CDR3 region has the DNA TGTGCCAGCAGCTTGCAGGGCGGAGACACTGAAGCTTTCTTT. The encoded protein is CASSLQGGDTEAFF.

The V call is TRBV3-1 (or the pseudogene TRBV3-2), the J call TRBJ2-7; 9 positions match TRBD1. This CDR3 spans 13 amino acids. V lost 6 bases and J lost 3; bases outside the gene matches: 3. Germline values: CDR1 LGHDT, CDR2 YNNKEL (reference sequence). This CDR3 is CASRRGQGYEQYF. The CDR3 DNA sequence: TGTGCCAGCAGACGGGGACAGGGCTACGAGCAGTACTTC.

This clone came up a few times. The J gene is TRBJ2-2, the V gene TRBV20-1, with TRBD1 matching over 10 bases. V dropped 3 bases and J dropped 7; count of bases not matched to a gene: 11. Germline CDR1 and CDR2: DFQATT and SNEGSKA (reference sequence). This CDR3 has 16 amino acids. The CDR3 DNA follows: TGCAGTGCTAGTTCGTCGGGACAGGGGATCGGCGGGGAGCTGTTTTTT. Protein sequence: CSASSSGQGIGGELFF.

The J gene is TRBJ2-2, the V gene TRBV27, with 12 bases aligning to TRBD1. This CDR3 spans 15 amino acids. Trimming at V came to 5 bases and at J to 5 bases, leaving 3 bases not matched to a gene. The V gene's germline CDR1 is MNHEY and CDR2 SMNVEV (reference sequence). The chain's CDR3 is CASSPGQGATGELFF. CDR3 in DNA: TGTGCCAGCAGTCCGGGACAGGGGGCGACCGGGGAGCTGTTTTTT.

The V gene is TRBV2, the J gene TRBJ1-1; TRBD1 matches at 7 bases. The V gene end was trimmed by 7 bases and the J gene end by 0 bases; junction bases not matched to a gene: 2. This CDR3 spans 13 amino acids. Germline CDR1 reads SNHLY; CDR2 reads FYNNEI. DNA of the CDR3: TGTGCCAGCACCGGACAGGTGAACACTGAAGCTTTCTTT. Amino acid sequence: CASTGQVNTEAFF.

The CDR3 nucleotides are TGTGCCAGCAACTCAGGACTAGCGTACAATGAGCAGTTCTTC. As protein: CASNSGLAYNEQFF. This chain uses TRBV28 with TRBJ2-1, with 9 bases identical to TRBD2. This CDR3 spans 14 amino acids. CDR1 and CDR2 (germline): MDHEN, SYDVKM. Unmatched junction bases numbered 5, after V lost 7 bases and J lost 4 bases.

CDR3 DNA: TGTGCCAGCAGCTCAGGGATCCAAGAGACCCAGTACTTC. Protein product: CASSSGIQETQYF. The gene calls are TRBV6-4 and TRBJ2-5; weak D call: TRBD1 (5 bases). Germline CDR1 MRHNA, CDR2 SNTAGT. V dropped 6 bases and J dropped 1 base, with 9 bases sitting between them. This CDR3 has 13 amino acids.

This clone was found a few times. The rearrangement uses TRBV5-1 and TRBJ1-2; D unclear. Trimming shortened V by 4 bases and J by 0 bases, and 16 bases separated the two germline ends. CDR1 and CDR2 from the germline V gene are SGHRS and YFSETQ. The CDR3 runs 16 residues. The chain's CDR3 is CASSLDGMTSNYGYTF. CDR3 DNA sequence: TGCGCCAGCAGCCTAGACGGTATGACCTCTAACTATGGCTACACCTTC.

CDR3 in DNA: TGCGCCAGCAGCCCCTCCCCCTTGACAGCCATGAACACTGAAGCTTTCTTT. As protein: CASSPSPLTAMNTEAFF. The rearrangement links TRBV5-1 to TRBJ1-1; the D gene is possibly TRBD1 (5 bases). V was clipped by 4 bases and J by 0 bases, with 19 bases between them. The V gene's germline CDR1 is SGHRS and CDR2 YFSETQ. The CDR3 extends over 17 amino acids. The full variable domain, with the rest looked up from reference TRBV5-1 and TRBJ1-1, is KAGVTQTPRYLIKTRGQQVTLSCSPISGHRSVSWYQQTPGQGLQFLFEYFSETQRNKGNFPGRFSGRQFSNSRSEMNVSTLELGDSALYLCASSPSPLTAMNTEAFFGQGTRLTVV.

J is TRBJ2-7 and V is TRBV6-2 or TRBV6-3, with a tentative D call TRBD1 (6 bases). The CDR3 covers 15 residues. The germline CDR1 and CDR2 sequences are MNHEY and SVGEGT. V lost 3 bases and J 0 bases, leaving 12 bases between the germline ends. The CDR3 protein is CASSYLRGFSYEQYF. CDR3 nucleotides: TGTGCCAGCAGTTATCTCAGGGGCTTCTCCTACGAGCAGTACTTC.

The rearrangement links TRBV18 to TRBJ1-2; D perhaps matches TRBD1 (6 bases). CDR1 and CDR2 from the germline V gene are KGHSH and LQKENI. Trimming pared 3 bases from V and 7 bases from J, leaving 12 bases between. The CDR3 extends over 13 amino acids. The CDR3 region has the DNA TGTGCCAGCTCACCCCAGACAGGTTCTGGCTACACCTTC. As protein: CASSPQTGSGYTF.

The chain carries TRBV11-3 and TRBJ2-5, with a weak D call TRBD2 (5 bases). The CDR3 covers 12 residues. Germline CDR1 reads SGHNT; CDR2 reads YENEEA. V was shortened by 8 bases and J by 5 bases, with 12 bases between the two germline ends. CDR3: CASPFRRETQYF. CDR3 DNA sequence: TGTGCCAGCCCGTTCAGGAGGGAGACCCAGTACTTC. Filled out from reference TRBV11-3 and TRBJ2-5, the complete variable domain reads EAGVVQSPRYKIIEKKQPVAFWCNPISGHNTLYWYLQNLGQGPELLIRYENEEAVDDSQLPKDRFSAERLKGVDSTLKIQPAELGDSAVYLCASPFRRETQYFGPGTRLLVL.

The chain couples TRBV27 to TRBJ2-2; 9 nucleotides agree with TRBD2. After removal of 1 base from V and 4 bases from J, the junction contained 4 bases not matched to a gene. CDR1 is MNHEY, CDR2 SMNVEV, per germline (reference sequence). This CDR3 comprises 16 residues. The CDR3 DNA is TGTGCCAGCAGTTTATGGGTGACTAGCGGCACCGGGGAGCTGTTTTTT. Translation: CASSLWVTSGTGELFF.